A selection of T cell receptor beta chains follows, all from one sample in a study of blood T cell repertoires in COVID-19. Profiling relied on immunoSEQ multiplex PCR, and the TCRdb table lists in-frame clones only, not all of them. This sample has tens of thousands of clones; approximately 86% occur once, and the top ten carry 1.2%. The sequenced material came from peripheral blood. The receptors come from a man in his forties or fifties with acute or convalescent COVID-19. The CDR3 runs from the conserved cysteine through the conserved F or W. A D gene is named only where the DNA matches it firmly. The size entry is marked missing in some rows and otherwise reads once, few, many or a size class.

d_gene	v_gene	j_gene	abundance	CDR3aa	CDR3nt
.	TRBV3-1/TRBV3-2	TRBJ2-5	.	CASSQGVARQETQYF	TGTGCCAGCAGCCAAGGGGTGGCTAGACAAGAGACCCAGTACTTC
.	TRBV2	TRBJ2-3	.	CASSEAGDSGRDTQYF	TGTGCCAGCAGTGAAGCGGGGGACAGCGGGCGAGATACGCAGTATTTT
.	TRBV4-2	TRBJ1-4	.	CASSQDAGANEKLFF	TGTGCCAGCAGCCAAGATGCAGGGGCTAATGAAAAACTGTTTTTT
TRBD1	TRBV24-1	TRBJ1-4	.	CATSDGNSADRAEKLFF	TGTGCCACCAGTGATGGGAATAGCGCGGACAGGGCTGAAAAACTGTTTTTT
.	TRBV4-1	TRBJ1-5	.	CASSRGGDPYAYSNQPQHF	TGCGCCAGCAGCCGGGGCGGGGACCCCTACGCCTATAGCAATCAGCCCCAGCATTTT
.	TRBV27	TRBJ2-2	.	CASSQPRANTGELFF	TGTGCCAGCAGTCAGCCCAGGGCTAACACCGGGGAGCTGTTTTTT
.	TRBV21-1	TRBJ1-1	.	CARKTGMDTEAFF	TGTGCCAGGAAGACAGGGATGGACACTGAAGCTTTCTTT
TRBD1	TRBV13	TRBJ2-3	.	CASSQTGLTDTQYF	TGTGCCAGCAGCCAGACAGGGTTGACAGATACGCAGTATTTT
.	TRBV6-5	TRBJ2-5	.	CASSYSTGTQETQYF	TGTGCCAGCAGTTATTCCACCGGGACTCAAGAGACCCAGTACTTC
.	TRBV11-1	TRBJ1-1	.	CASGRREARGNTEAFF	TGTGCCAGCGGTCGGAGGGAAGCCCGAGGGAACACTGAAGCTTTCTTT
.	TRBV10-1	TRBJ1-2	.	CASSGGSGYTF	TGCGCCAGCAGTGGAGGGTCTGGCTACACCTTC
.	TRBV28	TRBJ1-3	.	CASTHGGEGNTIYF	TGTGCCAGCACCCATGGGGGGGAGGGGAACACCATATATTTT
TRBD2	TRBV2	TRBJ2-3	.	CASSESLAGADTQYF	TGTGCCAGCAGTGAAAGTCTAGCGGGGGCGGATACGCAGTATTTT
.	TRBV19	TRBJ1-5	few	CASSIPAGNSNQPQHF	TGTGCCAGTAGTATACCCGCGGGAAATAGCAATCAGCCCCAGCATTTT
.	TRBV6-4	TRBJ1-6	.	CASSVNRDSPLHF	TGTGCCAGCAGTGTCAACAGGGATTCACCCCTCCACTTT
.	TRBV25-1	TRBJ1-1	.	CASTWGPPAEAFF	TGTGCCAGCACCTGGGGGCCGCCGGCGGAAGCTTTCTTT
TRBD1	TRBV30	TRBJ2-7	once	CARHGTGAYEQYF	TGTGCCAGGCATGGGACAGGGGCCTACGAGCAGTACTTC
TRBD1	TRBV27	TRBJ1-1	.	CASTPDRVMNTEAFF	TGTGCCAGCACCCCCGACAGGGTTATGAACACTGAAGCTTTCTTT
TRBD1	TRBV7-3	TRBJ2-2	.	CASSPGGQGVTGELFF	TGTGCCAGCAGCCCCGGGGGACAGGGGGTCACCGGGGAGCTGTTTTTT
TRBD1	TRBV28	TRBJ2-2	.	CASSLSTGVTGELFF	TGTGCCAGCAGTTTATCAACAGGGGTAACCGGGGAGCTGTTTTTT
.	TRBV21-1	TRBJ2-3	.	CASRERLAGGLEYGTQYF	TGTGCCAGCAGGGAAAGGCTAGCGGGGGGGCTCGAGTACGGTACGCAGTATTTT
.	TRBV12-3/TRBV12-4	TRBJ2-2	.	CASSFSAGELFF	TGTGCCAGCAGTTTCAGCGCCGGGGAGCTGTTTTTT
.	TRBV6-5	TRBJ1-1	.	CASSYGAANTEAFF	TGTGCCAGCAGTTACGGGGCAGCGAACACTGAAGCTTTCTTT
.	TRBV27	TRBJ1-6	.	CASSLTANSPLHF	TGTGCCAGCAGTTTGACAGCTAATTCACCCCTCCACTTT
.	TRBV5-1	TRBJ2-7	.	CASSSQGSLYEQYF	TGCGCCAGCAGCTCACAGGGTTCCCTATACGAGCAGTACTTC
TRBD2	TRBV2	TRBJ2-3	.	CASSEALAGSSTDTQYF	TGTGCCAGCAGTGAAGCACTAGCGGGGTCTAGCACAGATACGCAGTATTTT
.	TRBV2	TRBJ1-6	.	CASSATPGNSPLHF	TGTGCCAGCAGCGCCACCCCAGGGAATTCACCCCTCCACTTT
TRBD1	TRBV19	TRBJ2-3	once	CASSLTGTGSTDTQYF	TGTGCCAGTAGCCTAACCGGGACAGGCAGCACAGATACGCAGTATTTT
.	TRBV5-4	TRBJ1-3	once	CASSLARPEGNGNTIYF	TGTGCCAGCAGCTTGGCCCGGCCGGAGGGGAATGGAAACACCATATATTTT
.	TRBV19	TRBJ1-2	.	CASSIWQGYGYTF	TGTGCCAGTAGTATTTGGCAGGGGTATGGCTACACCTTC
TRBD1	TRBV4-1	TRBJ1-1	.	CASSQEGMDGRGDTEAFF	TGCGCCAGCAGCCAAGAGGGGATGGACGGCAGGGGGGACACTGAAGCTTTCTTT
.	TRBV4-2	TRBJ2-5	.	CASSQETQETQYF	TGTGCCAGCAGCCAAGAAACACAAGAGACCCAGTACTTC
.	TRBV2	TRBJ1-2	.	CASSEQRNGYTF	TGTGCCAGCAGTGAACAGCGGAATGGCTACACCTTC
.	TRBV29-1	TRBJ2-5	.	CSVVLWAGNQETQYF	TGCAGCGTTGTCCTTTGGGCGGGGAACCAAGAGACCCAGTACTTC
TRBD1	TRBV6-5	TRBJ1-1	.	CASNQGVGTEAFF	TGTGCCAGCAACCAGGGGGTCGGGACTGAAGCTTTCTTT
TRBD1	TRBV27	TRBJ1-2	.	CASSLWGVGDSTYGYTF	TGTGCCAGCAGTTTATGGGGGGTGGGGGACAGTACCTATGGCTACACCTTC
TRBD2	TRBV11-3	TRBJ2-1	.	CASSPGGTDSYNEQFF	TGTGCCAGCAGCCCCGGGGGGACTGACTCCTACAATGAGCAGTTCTTC
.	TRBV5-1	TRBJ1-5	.	CASSLDSSNQPQHF	TGCGCCAGCAGCTTGGACAGTAGCAATCAGCCCCAGCATTTT
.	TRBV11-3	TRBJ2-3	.	CASSPDSADTQYF	TGTGCCAGCAGCCCAGACAGTGCAGATACGCAGTATTTT
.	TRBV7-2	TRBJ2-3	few	CASSSTGNGPDTQYF	TGTGCCAGCAGCTCGACAGGAAATGGGCCAGATACGCAGTATTTT
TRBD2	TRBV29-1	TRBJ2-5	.	CSGLAGGETQYF	TGCAGCGGCCTGGCGGGGGGTGAGACCCAGTACTTC
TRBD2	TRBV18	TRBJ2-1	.	CASSPPSSGGLAPTLDEQFF	TGTGCCAGCTCACCACCGAGTAGCGGGGGCCTCGCCCCTACATTGGATGAGCAGTTCTTC
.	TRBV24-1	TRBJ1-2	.	CATSDWGGNGYTF	TGTGCCACCAGTGATTGGGGGGGGAATGGCTACACCTTC
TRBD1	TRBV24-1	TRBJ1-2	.	CATSDPGSGGYGYTF	TGTGCCACCAGTGATCCCGGATCAGGGGGCTATGGCTACACCTTC
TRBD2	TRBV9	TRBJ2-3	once	CASSVPSGGTQASDTQYF	TGTGCCAGCAGCGTCCCTAGCGGGGGGACCCAAGCATCAGATACGCAGTATTTT
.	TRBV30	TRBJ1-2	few	CAWSRGGVDGYTF	TGTGCCTGGAGTAGGGGCGGAGTAGATGGCTACACCTTC
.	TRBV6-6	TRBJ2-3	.	CASSPTRDTQYF	TGTGCCAGCAGTCCGACTCGGGATACGCAGTATTTT
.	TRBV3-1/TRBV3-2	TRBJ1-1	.	CASSQGGQGTEAFF	TGTGCCAGCAGCCAAGGGGGCCAAGGAACTGAAGCTTTCTTT
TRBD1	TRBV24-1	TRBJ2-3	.	CATSDLDRGSDTQYF	TGTGCCACCAGTGATCTGGACAGGGGTTCCGATACGCAGTATTTT
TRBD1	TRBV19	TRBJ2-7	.	CASSIRPGQGGLDEQYF	TGTGCCAGTAGTATCCGGCCGGGACAGGGGGGTTTGGACGAGCAGTACTTC
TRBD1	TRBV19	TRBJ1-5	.	CASRDRDGYQPQHF	TGTGCCAGTAGGGACAGGGACGGGTATCAGCCCCAGCATTTT
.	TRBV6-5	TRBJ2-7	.	CASSYAPGNYEQYF	TGTGCCAGCAGTTACGCACCGGGTAACTACGAGCAGTACTTC
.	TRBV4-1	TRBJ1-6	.	CASSRPPDSFKSPLHF	TGCGCCAGCAGCCGCCCCCCGGACAGTTTTAAATCACCCCTCCACTTT
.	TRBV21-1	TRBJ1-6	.	CASSKSPIPNNSPLHF	TGTGCCAGCAGCAAATCCCCCATCCCTAATAATTCACCCCTCCACTTT
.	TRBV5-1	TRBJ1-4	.	CASSFGGTVNEKLFF	TGCGCCAGCAGCTTCGGAGGGACGGTTAATGAAAAACTGTTTTTT